One and the same sample provided the 6 T cell receptor beta chains below, sequenced in a study of T cells expressing NK-cell markers. For each CDR3 protein, TCRdb gives one entry from its re-call of the 5' RACE reads, without DNA. This repertoire comprises 300,000 to 450,000 distinct CDR3 sequences; its ten largest clones make up around 5.3%. Material for sequencing was blood T cells: a sorted CD56 or NKG2C T cell subset, CD4+ or CD8+ T cells, or bulk PBMC T cells (not recorded which). All receptors come from a man aged 18 to 69 in good health.

The chain carries TRBV27 and TRBJ1-2; there is no DNA to check the TCRdb D call of TRBD1. Germline CDR1 MNHEY, CDR2 SMNVEV (reference sequence). The CDR3 spans 11 residues. This CDR3 is CASSPLYGYTF.

The CDR3 loop reads CSASLSVDRRYQETQYF. The V call is TRBV20-1, the J call TRBJ2-5; TCRdb returns TRBD1, unconfirmable since there is no DNA. The germline CDR1 and CDR2 sequences are DFQATT and SNEGSKA (reference sequence). This CDR3 region has 17 residues.

This rearrangement joins TRBV5-6 to TRBJ2-7; TCRdb outputs TRBD1, but without DNA this stays unchecked. CDR1 and CDR2 (germline): SGHDT, YYEEEE. The CDR3 is 13 amino acids. The CDR3 reads CASSNSGGYEQYF.

The rearrangement joins TRBV5-1 to TRBJ2-7. Germline values: CDR1 SGHRS, CDR2 YFSETQ. The CDR3 spans 12 residues. The CDR3 protein is CASSRLAGEQYF.

The chain links TRBV29-1 to TRBJ2-1; TCRdb returns TRBD2, unconfirmable since there is no DNA. CDR1 and CDR2 from the germline V gene are SQVTM and ANQGSEA. The CDR3 is 15 amino acids. The CDR3 region is CSVEGLAGSLNEQFF.

V is TRBV5-1 and J is TRBJ2-5. The CDR3 length is 15 residues. Germline assignment: CDR1 SGHRS and CDR2 YFSETQ. The CDR3 reads CASRHTSAYGETQYF.